The sequence of this TCR beta chain was determined in a study of a mutant IDH1 vaccine in newly diagnosed glioma. The wider study: Most patients had radiochemotherapy with temozolomide before enrollment; others had one alone.

Between the trimmed V and J ends, which lost 1 base and 8 bases, there was a span of 21 bases. Germline-derived CDR1 and CDR2 are MGHRA and YSYEKL. The CDR3 length is 17 residues. To note about this clone: Its antigen is undetermined.

Time point specified: week 23, last vaccination. Every vaccination contained 300 ug of the mutant IDH1 20-mer peptide and was paired with topical imiquimod. Donors had new IDH1-mutant astrocytomas of WHO grade 3 or 4 (ATRX-lost). Generated by immunoSEQ multiplex PCR, the TCRdb table keeps only in-frame clones and is missing some. In the table there are about 65,000 clones, about 85% of which are singletons. This TCR derives from a young man with glioma. This material consisted of PBMCs, taken from a glioma patient whose treatment included an IDH1 peptide vaccine. The genes are TRBV4-1 and TRBJ2-1, with D perhaps matching TRBD1 (7 bases). CDR3 protein: CASSQAPGGPSGDEQFF. In DNA form, the CDR3 reads TGCGCCAGCAGCCAAGCCCCAGGGGGGCCTTCCGGGGATGAGCAGTTCTTC.